This T cell receptor beta chain emerged from a study of CD8+CD57+ T cells in acquired aplastic anemia. Across the whole study: Isolated CD4+ and CD8+ cells, once sorted, yielded DNA averaging around 3.1 ug. Mean read depth for CD4+ cells from healthy donors was some 11 million. Regarding the study as a whole: Patients shared around 30 CD8+ CDR3 sequences with controls.

Genomic DNA acted as the template from which TCR beta VDJ combination and CDR3 sequence profiling were carried out. TCRdb used MiXCR to reprocess the reads, holding one entry per CDR3 protein. The sample holds some 42,000 distinct CDR3 sequences, about 70% seen once. Remarks on this clonotype: Its cognate antigen is unknown.

Germline CDR1 reads MGHDK; CDR2 reads SYGVNS. The length of the CDR3 is 13 residues. V lost 6 bases to trimming and J lost 5 bases; unmatched junction nucleotides: 7. The V gene is TRBV25-1, the J gene TRBJ2-7, with 7 bases fitting TRBD1. Sequencing was performed on sorted CD4+, CD8+, or CD8+CD57+ T cells (not recorded which) from PBMCs. This TCR was sampled from a human donor in good health, serving as a control. The CDR3 DNA reads as TGTGCCAGCAGACCGGGACAGCTAAACGAGCAGTACTTC. Protein sequence: CASRPGQLNEQYF.